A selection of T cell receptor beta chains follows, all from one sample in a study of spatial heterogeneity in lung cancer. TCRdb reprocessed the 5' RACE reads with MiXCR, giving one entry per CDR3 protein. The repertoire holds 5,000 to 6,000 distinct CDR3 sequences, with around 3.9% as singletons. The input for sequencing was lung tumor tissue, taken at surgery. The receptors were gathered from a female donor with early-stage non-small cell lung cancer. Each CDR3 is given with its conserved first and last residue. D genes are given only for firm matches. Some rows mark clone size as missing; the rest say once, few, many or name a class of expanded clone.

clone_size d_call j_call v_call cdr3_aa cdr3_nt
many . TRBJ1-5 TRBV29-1 CSVGEGKRGNQPQHF TGCAGCGTTGGGGAGGGGAAACGAGGCAATCAGCCCCAGCATTTT
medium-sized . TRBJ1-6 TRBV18 CASSLEEISASPLHF TGTGCCAGCTCACTCGAGGAGATCTCGGCGTCACCCCTCCACTTT
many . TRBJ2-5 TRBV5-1 CASSPRPYETQYF TGCGCCAGCAGCCCCCGTCCATACGAGACCCAGTACTTC
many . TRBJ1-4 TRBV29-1 CSVGGADEKLFF TGCAGCGTTGGGGGGGCTGATGAAAAACTGTTTTTT
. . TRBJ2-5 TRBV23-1 CASSQFGLRPQQETQYF TGCGCCAGCAGTCAATTCGGTCTCAGGCCCCAACAAGAGACCCAGTACTTC
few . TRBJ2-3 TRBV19 CASSILPRAWDTQYF TGTGCCAGTAGTATTCTACCGAGGGCTTGGGATACGCAGTATTTT
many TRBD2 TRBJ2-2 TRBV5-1 CASSPGLAVGELFF TGCGCCAGCAGCCCGGGACTAGCTGTCGGGGAGCTGTTTTTT
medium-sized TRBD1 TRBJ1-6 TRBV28 CASSPGQDNSPLHF TGTGCCAGCAGTCCGGGACAGGATAATTCACCCCTCCACTTT
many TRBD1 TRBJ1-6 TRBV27 CASSLTGASRNSPLHF TGTGCCAGCAGCCTGACAGGGGCCTCGCGGAATTCACCCCTCCACTTT
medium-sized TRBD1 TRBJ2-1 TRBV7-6 CASSLLPGQGAYNEQFF TGTGCCAGCAGCTTACTCCCGGGACAGGGGGCTTACAATGAGCAGTTCTTC
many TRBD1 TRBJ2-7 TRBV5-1 CASSLERGQGWSYEQYF TGCGCCAGCAGCTTGGAAAGGGGACAGGGGTGGTCCTACGAGCAGTACTTC
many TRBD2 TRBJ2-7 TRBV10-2 CASSDTSGSYYEQYF TGCGCCAGCAGTGATACTAGCGGGAGTTACTACGAGCAGTACTTC
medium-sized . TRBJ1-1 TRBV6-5 CASSYFGDTEAFF TGTGCCAGCAGTTACTTCGGGGACACTGAAGCTTTCTTT
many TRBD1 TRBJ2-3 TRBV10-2 CASRPARDSDGDTQYF TGCGCCAGCAGACCAGCCAGGGACAGCGATGGGGATACGCAGTATTTT
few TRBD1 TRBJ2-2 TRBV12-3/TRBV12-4 CASSLDRGYLGELFF TGTGCCAGCAGTTTGGACAGGGGGTACCTCGGGGAGCTGTTTTTT
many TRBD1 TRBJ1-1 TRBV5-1 CASSSRASGTGEAFF TGCGCCAGCAGCTCCCGCGCATCCGGGACAGGTGAAGCTTTCTTT
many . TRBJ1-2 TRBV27 CASSQRAGFTYGYTF TGTGCCAGCAGCCAAAGGGCAGGGTTTACCTATGGCTACACCTTC
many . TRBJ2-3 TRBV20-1 CSALGWRAADTQYF TGCAGTGCTTTAGGTTGGAGGGCGGCAGATACGCAGTATTTT
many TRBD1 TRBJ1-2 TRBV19 CASSPRGQGFSSLSNYGYTF TGTGCCAGTAGTCCCCGGGGACAGGGGTTCTCATCGCTTAGTAACTATGGCTACACCTTC
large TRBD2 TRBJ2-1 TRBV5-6 CASSRRLAGLSYNEQFF TGTGCCAGCAGCCGTCGACTAGCGGGCTTATCTTACAATGAGCAGTTCTTC
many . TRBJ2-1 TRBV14 CASSQWLSSYNEQFF TGTGCCAGCAGCCAATGGCTGAGCTCCTACAATGAGCAGTTCTTC
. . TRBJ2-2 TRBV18 CASSRWGANTGELFF TGTGCCAGCTCACGTTGGGGGGCTAACACCGGGGAGCTGTTTTTT
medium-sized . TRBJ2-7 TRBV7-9 CASSLALGPYEQYF TGTGCCAGCAGCTTAGCGCTGGGTCCGTACGAGCAGTACTTC
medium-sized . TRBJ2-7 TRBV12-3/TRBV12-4 CASSFGGYEQYF TGTGCCAGCAGTTTTGGGGGCTACGAGCAGTACTTC
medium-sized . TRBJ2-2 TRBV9 CASSVVRDPLTGGELFF TGTGCCAGCAGCGTAGTACGGGACCCCCTCACGGGCGGGGAGCTGTTTTTT
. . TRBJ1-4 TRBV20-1 CSALSREKLFF TGCAGTGCCCTCAGTCGAGAAAAACTGTTTTTT
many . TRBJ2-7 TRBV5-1 CASSPPGARGEQYF TGCGCCAGCAGCCCCCCGGGGGCGCGGGGCGAGCAGTACTTC
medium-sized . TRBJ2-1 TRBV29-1 CSLESTIHNEQFF TGCAGTCTTGAGTCGACGATTCACAATGAGCAGTTCTTC
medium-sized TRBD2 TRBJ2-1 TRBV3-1 CASSQSTGLAGRGVNEQFF TGTGCCAGCAGCCAATCAACGGGACTAGCGGGGCGGGGGGTTAATGAGCAGTTCTTC
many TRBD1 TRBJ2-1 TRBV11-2 CASSLGDRGGFF TGTGCCAGCAGCTTAGGGGACAGAGGGGGTTTCTTC
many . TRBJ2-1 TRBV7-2 CASSLMDDNEQFF TGTGCCAGCAGCTTAATGGACGACAATGAGCAGTTCTTC
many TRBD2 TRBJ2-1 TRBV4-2 CASSQLASGSLYNEQFF TGTGCCAGCAGCCAACTAGCTAGCGGGAGCCTGTACAATGAGCAGTTCTTC
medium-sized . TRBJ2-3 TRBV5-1 CASSLGPEGTDTQYF TGCGCCAGCAGCTTGGGACCGGAAGGAACAGATACGCAGTATTTT
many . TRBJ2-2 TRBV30 CACLLMNTGELFF TGTGCCTGTTTACTGATGAACACCGGGGAGCTGTTTTTT
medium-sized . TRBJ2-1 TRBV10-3 CAISEGAGRYNEQFF TGTGCCATCAGTGAGGGCGCGGGGAGATACAATGAGCAGTTCTTC
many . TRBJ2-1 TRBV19 CASSDGLAGDNEQFF TGTGCCAGTAGTGATGGGTTGGCCGGGGACAATGAGCAGTTCTTC
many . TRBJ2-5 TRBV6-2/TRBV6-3 CASSWGETQYF TGTGCCAGCAGTTGGGGAGAGACCCAGTACTTC
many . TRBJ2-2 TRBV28 CASSLAGNTGELFF TGTGCCAGCAGTTTAGCCGGGAACACCGGGGAGCTGTTTTTT
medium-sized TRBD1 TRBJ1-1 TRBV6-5 CASSYLTGPNTEAFF TGTGCCAGCAGTTACCTGACAGGGCCGAACACTGAAGCTTTCTTT